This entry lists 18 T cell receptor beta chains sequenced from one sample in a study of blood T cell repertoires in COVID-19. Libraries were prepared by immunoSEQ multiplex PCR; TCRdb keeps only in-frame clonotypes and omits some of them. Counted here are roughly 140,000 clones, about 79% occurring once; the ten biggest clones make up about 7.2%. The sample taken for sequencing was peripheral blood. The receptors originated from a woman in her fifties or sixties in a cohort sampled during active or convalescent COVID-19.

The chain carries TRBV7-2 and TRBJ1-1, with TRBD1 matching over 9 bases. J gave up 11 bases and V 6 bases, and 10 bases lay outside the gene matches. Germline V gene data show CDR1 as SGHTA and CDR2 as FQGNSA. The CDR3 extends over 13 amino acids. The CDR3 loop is CASSTTGTGMAFF. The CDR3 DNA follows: TGTGCCAGCAGTACTACCGGGACAGGGATGGCTTTCTTT.

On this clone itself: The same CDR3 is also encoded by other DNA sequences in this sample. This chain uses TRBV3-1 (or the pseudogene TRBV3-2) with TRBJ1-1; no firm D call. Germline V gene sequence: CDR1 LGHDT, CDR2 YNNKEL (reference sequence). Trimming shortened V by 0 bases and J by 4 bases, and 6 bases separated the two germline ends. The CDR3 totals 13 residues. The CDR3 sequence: CASSQEGGTEAFF. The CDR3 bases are TGTGCCAGCAGCCAAGAGGGAGGCACTGAAGCTTTCTTT.

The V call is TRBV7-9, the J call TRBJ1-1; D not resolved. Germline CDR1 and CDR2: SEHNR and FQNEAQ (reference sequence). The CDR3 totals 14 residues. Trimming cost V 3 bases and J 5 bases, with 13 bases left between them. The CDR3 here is CASSFRRDGTEAFF. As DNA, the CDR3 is TGTGCCAGCAGCTTTAGGCGGGATGGAACTGAAGCTTTCTTT.

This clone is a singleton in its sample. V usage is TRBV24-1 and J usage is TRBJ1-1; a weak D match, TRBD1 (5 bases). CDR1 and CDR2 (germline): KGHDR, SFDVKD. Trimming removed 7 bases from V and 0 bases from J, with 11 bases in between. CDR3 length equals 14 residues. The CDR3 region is CATRAGQLNTEAFF. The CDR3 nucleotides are TGTGCCACCAGGGCAGGACAATTGAACACTGAAGCTTTCTTT.

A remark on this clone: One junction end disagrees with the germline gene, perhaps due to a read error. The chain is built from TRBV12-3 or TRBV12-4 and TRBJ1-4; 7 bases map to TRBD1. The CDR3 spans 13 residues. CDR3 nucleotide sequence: TGTGCCAGCTCCAACGGGGACAGTGCCGATAAGATTTTT. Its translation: CASSNGDSADKIF.

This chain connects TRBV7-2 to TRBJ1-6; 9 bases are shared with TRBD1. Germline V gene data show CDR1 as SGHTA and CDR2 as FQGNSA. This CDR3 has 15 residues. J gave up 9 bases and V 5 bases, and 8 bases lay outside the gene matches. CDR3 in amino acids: CASSLGTGFRSPLHF. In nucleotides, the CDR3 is TGTGCCAGCAGCCTAGGGACAGGGTTTCGTTCACCCCTCCACTTT.

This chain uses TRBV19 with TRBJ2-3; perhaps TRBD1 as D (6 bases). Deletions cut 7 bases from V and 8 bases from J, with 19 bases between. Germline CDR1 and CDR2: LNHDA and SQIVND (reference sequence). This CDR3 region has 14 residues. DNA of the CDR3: TGTGCCAGTACCAGGGGCCTAGGGGGTGGTACGCAGTATTTT. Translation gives CASTRGLGGGTQYF.

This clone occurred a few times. The CDR3 sequence is CASSQVFGGNNEQFF. The CDR3 DNA reads as TGTGCCAGCAGCCAAGTATTCGGGGGAAACAATGAGCAGTTCTTC. The chain has TRBV3-1 (or the pseudogene TRBV3-2) and TRBJ2-1; TRBD2 might be the D (6 bases). The length of the CDR3 is 15 residues. The ends were cut back, 1 base at V and 5 bases at J, with 12 bases in the middle. Germline V CDR1 and CDR2: LGHDT, YNNKEL (reference sequence).

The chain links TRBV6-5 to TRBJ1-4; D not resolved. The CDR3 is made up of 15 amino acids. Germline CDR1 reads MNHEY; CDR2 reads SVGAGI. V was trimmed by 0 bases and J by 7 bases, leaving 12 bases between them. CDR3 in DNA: TGTGCCAGCAGTTACTCTCCCGGGTCGGGTGAAAAACTGTTTTTT. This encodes CASSYSPGSGEKLFF.

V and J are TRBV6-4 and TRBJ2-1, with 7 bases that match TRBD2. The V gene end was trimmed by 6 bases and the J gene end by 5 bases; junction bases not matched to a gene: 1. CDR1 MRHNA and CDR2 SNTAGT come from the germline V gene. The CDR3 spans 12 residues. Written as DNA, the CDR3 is TGTGCCAGCAGGGGGGGGAACAATGAGCAGTTCTTC. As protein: CASRGGNNEQFF.

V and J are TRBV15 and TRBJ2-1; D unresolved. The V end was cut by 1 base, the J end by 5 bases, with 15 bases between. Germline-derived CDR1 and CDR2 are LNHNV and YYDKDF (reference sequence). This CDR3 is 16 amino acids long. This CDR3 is CATSRVAPLDNNEQFF. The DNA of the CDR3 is TGTGCCACCAGCAGAGTAGCCCCGCTAGATAACAATGAGCAGTTCTTC.

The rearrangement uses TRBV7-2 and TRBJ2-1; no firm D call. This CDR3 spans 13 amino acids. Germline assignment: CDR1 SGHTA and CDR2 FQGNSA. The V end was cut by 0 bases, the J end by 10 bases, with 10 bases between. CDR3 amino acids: CASSLATYGEQFF. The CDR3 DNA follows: TGTGCCAGCAGCTTAGCGACTTATGGGGAGCAGTTCTTC.

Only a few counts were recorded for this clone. DNA of the CDR3: TGTGCCACCAGCAGAGACCTGGACAGGGGGCAAGATGGCTACACCTTC. Its protein product is CATSRDLDRGQDGYTF. The chain combines TRBV15 with TRBJ1-2; 11 positions match TRBD1. J lost 6 bases, V lost 0 bases, and 6 bases had no gene match. The CDR3 is made up of 16 amino acids. Germline V gene sequence: CDR1 LNHNV, CDR2 YYDKDF (reference sequence).

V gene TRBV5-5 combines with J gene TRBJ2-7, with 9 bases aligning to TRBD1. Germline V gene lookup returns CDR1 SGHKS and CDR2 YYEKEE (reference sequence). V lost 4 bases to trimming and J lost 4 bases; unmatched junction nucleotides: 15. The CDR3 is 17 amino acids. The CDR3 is CASSPGWGQGGLYEQYF. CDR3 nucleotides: TGTGCCAGCAGCCCGGGGTGGGGACAGGGCGGGCTGTACGAGCAGTACTTC.

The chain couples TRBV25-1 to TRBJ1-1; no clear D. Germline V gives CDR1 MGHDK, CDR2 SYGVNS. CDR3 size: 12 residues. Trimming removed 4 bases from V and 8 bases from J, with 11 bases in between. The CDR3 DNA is TGTGCCAGCAGTGCCAACGCGGTGGAAGCTTTCTTT. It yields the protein CASSANAVEAFF.

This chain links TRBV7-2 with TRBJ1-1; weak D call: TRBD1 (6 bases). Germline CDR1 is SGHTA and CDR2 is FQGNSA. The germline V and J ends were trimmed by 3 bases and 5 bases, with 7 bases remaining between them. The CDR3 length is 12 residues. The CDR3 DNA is TGTGCCAGCAGCTTCCAGGGGACTGAAGCTTTCTTT. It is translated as CASSFQGTEAFF.

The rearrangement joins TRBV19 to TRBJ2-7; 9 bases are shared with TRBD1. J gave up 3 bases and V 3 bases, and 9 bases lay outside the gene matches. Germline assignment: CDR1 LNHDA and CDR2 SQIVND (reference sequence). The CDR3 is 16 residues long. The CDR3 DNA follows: TGTGCCAGTAGTATGGGGCAGGGACAGGGCTACTACGAGCAGTACTTC. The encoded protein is CASSMGQGQGYYEQYF.

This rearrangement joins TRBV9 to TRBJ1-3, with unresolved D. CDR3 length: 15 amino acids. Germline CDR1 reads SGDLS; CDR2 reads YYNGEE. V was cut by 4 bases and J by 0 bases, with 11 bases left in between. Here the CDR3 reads CASSPLGSSGNTIYF. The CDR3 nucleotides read TGTGCCAGCAGCCCCCTCGGGAGCTCTGGAAACACCATATATTTT.